This T cell receptor (beta chain) was sequenced during a study of cytomegalovirus exposure and HLA in healthy donors. General observations from the study: Researchers reported in a later analysis that a missense DCLRE1C variant was tied to TCR beta V- and J-gene trimming. V segments that were indistinguishable, TRBV6-2 and TRBV6-3 among them, were omitted from analysis.

CDR1 MNHEY and CDR2 SVGAGI come from the germline V gene. The CDR3 is 13 amino acids. Germline trimming cut 5 bases from V and 6 bases from J; bases unmatched to any gene: 2. With regard to this clone: The antigen remains undetermined.

PCR employed 60 Vbeta and 13 Jbeta primers. Produced via immunoSEQ multiplex PCR; TCRdb's table is partial and in-frame only. The profile covers 150,000 to 200,000 clones, with roughly 77% appearing a single time and under 2% taken by the ten largest. This chain joins TRBV6-5 and TRBJ2-1, with 9 bases aligning to TRBD1. The sequenced material came from PBMCs. The receptor comes from a woman in her twenties or thirties in good health and CMV-seronegative. CDR3 sequence (DNA): TGTGCCAGCAGTCCGACAGGGGGCAATGAGCAGTTCTTC. As protein: CASSPTGGNEQFF.